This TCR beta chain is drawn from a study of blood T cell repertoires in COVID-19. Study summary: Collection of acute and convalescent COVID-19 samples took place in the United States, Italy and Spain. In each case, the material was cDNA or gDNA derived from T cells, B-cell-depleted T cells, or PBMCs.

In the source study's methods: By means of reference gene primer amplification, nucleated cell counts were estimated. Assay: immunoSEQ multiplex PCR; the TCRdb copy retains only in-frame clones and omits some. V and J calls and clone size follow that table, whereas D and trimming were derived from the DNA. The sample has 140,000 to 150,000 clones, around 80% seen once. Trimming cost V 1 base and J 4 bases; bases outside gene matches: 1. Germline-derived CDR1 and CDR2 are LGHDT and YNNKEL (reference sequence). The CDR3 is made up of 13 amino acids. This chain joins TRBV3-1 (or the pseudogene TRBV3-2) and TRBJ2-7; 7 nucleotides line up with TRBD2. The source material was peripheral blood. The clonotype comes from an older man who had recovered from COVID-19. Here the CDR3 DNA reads TGTGCCAGCAGCCAAGGCGGGAGATACGAGCAGTACTTC. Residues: CASSQGGRYEQYF.